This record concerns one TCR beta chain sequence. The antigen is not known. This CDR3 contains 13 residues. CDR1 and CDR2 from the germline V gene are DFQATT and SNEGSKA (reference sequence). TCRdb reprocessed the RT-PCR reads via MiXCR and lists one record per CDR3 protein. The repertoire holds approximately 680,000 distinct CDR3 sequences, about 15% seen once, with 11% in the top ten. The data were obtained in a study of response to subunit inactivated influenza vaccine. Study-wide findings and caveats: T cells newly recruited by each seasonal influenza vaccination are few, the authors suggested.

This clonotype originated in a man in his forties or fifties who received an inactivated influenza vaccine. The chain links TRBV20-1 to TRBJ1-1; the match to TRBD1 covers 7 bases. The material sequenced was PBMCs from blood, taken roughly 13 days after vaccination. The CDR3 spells CRARDTQGTEAFF. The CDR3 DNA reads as TGCAGGGCGCGGGATACACAGGGGACTGAAGCTTTCTTT.